This TCR beta chain was captured by sequencing in a study of T cells after yellow fever vaccination. Via MiXCR, TCRdb re-called the 5' RACE reads, giving one row per CDR3 protein. The data contain around 63,000 distinct CDR3 sequences, 6.5% to 9% of them singletons. General study points: FACS-sorted repertoires might harbor abundant contaminating clonotypes from the bulk population. The appearance of a small share of clonotypes in both CD4 and CD8 compartments was observed. The secondary response peaked faster, at day 5 versus 15, but was weaker.

This clonotype was counted ten times or more. The antigen remains undetermined. This TCR came from a man younger than 40 who received the YFV17D yellow fever vaccine. The starting material was CD8+ T cells sorted from PBMCs, obtained 15 days after the yellow fever booster vaccination.

CDR3 sequence reads: CASSHRGTQYF. The DNA of the CDR3 is TGTGCCAGCAGCCACCGGGGGACCCAGTACTTC. J is TRBJ2-5 and V is TRBV27, with D possibly being TRBD2 (5 bases). This CDR3 spans 11 amino acids. V was pared by 6 bases and J by 7 bases, with 9 bases between. From germline, CDR1 is MNHEY and CDR2 SMNVEV (reference sequence).